The present TCR beta chain was sequenced within a study of T cells after yellow fever vaccination. Study-wide points: Reappearance after the booster was observed for most primary-vaccination clones (about 97% CD4, about 86% CD8). CD4 and CD8 compartments shared a small share of clonotypes.

This clonotype came up many times. For TCR, cDNA came from 5'RACE template switching, which added a universal primer site and UMIs. TCRdb re-called the 5' RACE reads through MiXCR, storing one row per CDR3 protein. The sample lists tens of thousands of distinct CDR3 sequences, about 6.3% occurring once. V lost 1 base and J 3 bases, leaving 14 bases between the germline ends. This CDR3 spans 16 amino acids. The germline gives CDR1 MNHNS, CDR2 SASEGT. The specimen was CD8+ T cells not binding an NS4B(214-222) dextramer, sorted from PBMCs, collected about 49 days after the first yellow fever vaccination. The TCR comes from a man aged 18-30 years who received the YFV17D yellow fever vaccine. The rearrangement joins TRBV6-1 to TRBJ2-3, with D possibly matching TRBD2 (6 bases). CDR3 bases: TGTGCCAGCAGTGAAGGTGTCAGCGGAGGGACAGATACGCAGTATTTT. Translated, it gives CASSEGVSGGTDTQYF.